This T cell receptor (beta chain) was recorded in a study of cytomegalovirus exposure and HLA in healthy donors. On this clone itself: Its antigen is not identified.

Researchers ran the PCR with 60 Vbeta and 13 Jbeta primers. Sequenced by immunoSEQ multiplex PCR; TCRdb stores in-frame clones only, minus some. This sample's table has fewer than 45,000 clones. Trimming took off 5 bases at V and 4 bases at J, with 12 bases between the two ends. The V gene's germline CDR1 is SGHNT and CDR2 YENEEA. The CDR3 is made up of 13 amino acids. Study-wide points: For TCR beta chains, V- and J-gene trimming was later linked to a missense DCLRE1C variant. A later analysis found that most CMV-associated TCR beta chains appeared HLA-restricted.

The sample was PBMCs. The sequence derives from a woman aged 30 to 39 in good health and CMV-seronegative. The V call is TRBV11-3, the J call TRBJ2-7, with D perhaps TRBD1 (6 bases). CDR3 region: CASSPRTAYEQYF. For the CDR3, the DNA is TGTGCCAGCAGCCCCCGGACAGCTTACGAGCAGTACTTC.